Listed below are T cell receptor beta chains from one sample, sequenced in a study of cytomegalovirus exposure and HLA in healthy donors. Using immunoSEQ multiplex PCR, the repertoire was profiled, and TCRdb retains in-frame clones only, with some absent. The sample has over 75,000 clones; 80% to 90% are singletons. The sequenced material came from PBMCs. All receptors come from a woman aged 18-29 years in good health and CMV-seropositive. CDR3s include the opening cysteine and the closing phenylalanine or tryptophan. Fields, in order: D gene, clone size, J gene, V gene, CDR3 protein, CDR3 DNA. D genes are given only for firm matches. Clone size, where shown, is once, few, many, or a class for clones that have expanded.

NA,once,TRBJ2-1,TRBV2,CASSVSVLLSSYNEQFF,TGTGCCAGCAGTGTGAGTGTTCTCCTGAGCTCCTACAATGAGCAGTTCTTC
NA,few,TRBJ2-1,TRBV5-6,CASSLGVDEQFF,TGTGCCAGCAGTTTGGGCGTGGATGAGCAGTTCTTC
NA,NA,TRBJ2-1,TRBV6-5,CASSYLGGQYGQFF,TGTGCCAGCAGTTATCTGGGTGGGCAGTATGGGCAGTTCTTC
TRBD2,NA,TRBJ2-3,TRBV30,CAWSIEWASGGRMDTQYF,TGTGCCTGGAGCATAGAGTGGGCTAGCGGGGGTAGAATGGATACGCAGTATTTT
NA,few,TRBJ1-4,TRBV28,CASRNPGQPVEKLFF,TGTGCCAGCAGGAACCCTGGGCAGCCAGTTGAAAAACTGTTTTTT
NA,few,TRBJ1-1,TRBV9,CASSVEGQGFTEAFF,TGTGCCAGCAGCGTAGAGGGGCAAGGGTTCACTGAAGCTTTCTTT
TRBD1,NA,TRBJ1-1,TRBV28,CASSDMTGGAGAFF,TGTGCCAGCAGTGACATGACAGGGGGCGCCGGCGCTTTCTTT
NA,NA,TRBJ1-4,TRBV27,CASKFSGENEKLFF,TGTGCCAGCAAGTTTAGCGGGGAAAATGAAAAACTGTTTTTT
NA,NA,TRBJ1-2,TRBV28,CASSPGQSRYGYTF,TGTGCCAGCAGCCCAGGCCAGAGTAGATATGGCTACACCTTC
TRBD1,NA,TRBJ2-7,TRBV15,CATSRDTGAYEQYF,TGTGCCACCAGCAGAGATACAGGGGCCTACGAGCAGTACTTC
NA,NA,TRBJ2-7,TRBV6-5,CASGSSPQVQYF,TGTGCCAGCGGATCTAGCCCGCAAGTGCAGTACTTC
NA,NA,TRBJ1-1,TRBV5-6,CTGGGGENEAFF,TGTACGGGAGGGGGAGGTGAAAATGAAGCTTTCTTT
TRBD1,NA,TRBJ2-5,TRBV5-6,CASSHWTGGAPQTQYF,TGTGCCAGCAGCCACTGGACAGGGGGCGCCCCGCAGACCCAGTACTTC
TRBD2,NA,TRBJ2-2,TRBV5-4,CASSGLAGGPGELFF,TGTGCCAGCAGCGGACTAGCGGGGGGGCCCGGGGAGCTGTTTTTT
NA,NA,TRBJ1-6,TRBV19,CASNYGASYNSPLHF,TGTGCCAGTAACTATGGGGCCTCCTATAATTCACCCCTCCACTTT
TRBD2,NA,TRBJ2-7,TRBV5-1,CASSLQRFLAGSSYEQYF,TGCGCCAGCAGCTTGCAGAGATTTCTAGCGGGGAGCTCCTACGAGCAGTACTTC
NA,NA,TRBJ1-1,TRBV7-9,CASSSPGTSLLRNTEAFF,TGTGCCAGCAGCTCTCCCGGGACTAGCCTCCTTAGGAACACTGAAGCTTTCTTT
NA,NA,TRBJ1-1,TRBV6-5,CASSKTRGVTEAFF,TGTGCCAGCAGCAAGACTCGGGGAGTCACTGAAGCTTTCTTT
NA,NA,TRBJ1-1,TRBV6-5,CATQGGAGARTEAFF,TGTGCCACCCAAGGGGGGGCGGGGGCGCGGACTGAAGCTTTCTTT
NA,NA,TRBJ1-2,TRBV4-1,CASSQVADGGSSGYTF,TGCGCCAGCAGCCAAGTCGCCGATGGGGGCTCAAGTGGCTACACCTTC
NA,NA,TRBJ2-2,TRBV11-2,CASSFTNAGPGELFF,TGTGCCAGCAGCTTTACGAATGCGGGTCCCGGGGAGCTGTTTTTT
TRBD1,NA,TRBJ2-1,TRBV9,CASSEYRGRDEQFF,TGTGCCAGCAGCGAATACAGGGGGCGCGATGAGCAGTTCTTC
NA,once,TRBJ2-7,TRBV28,CASRLRGDEQYF,TGTGCCAGCAGGTTACGTGGAGACGAGCAGTACTTC
NA,once,TRBJ2-3,TRBV12-2,CASRLGKGLAGSTQYF,TGTGCAAGTCGCTTGGGAAAAGGGCTAGCGGGTAGTACGCAGTATTTT
TRBD2,NA,TRBJ2-5,TRBV30,CAWQAGQETQYF,TGTGCCTGGCAAGCGGGGCAAGAGACCCAGTACTTC
NA,NA,TRBJ1-5,TRBV9,CASSVGGVNQPQHF,TGTGCCAGCAGCGTAGGGGGGGTAAATCAGCCCCAGCATTTT
NA,NA,TRBJ1-6,TRBV5-6,CASSLEPGNSPLHF,TGTGCCAGCAGCTTGGAGCCAGGTAATTCACCCCTCCACTTT
TRBD2,NA,TRBJ2-7,TRBV15,CATSRGTYSGGNSYEQYF,TGTGCCACCAGCAGAGGGACGTATAGCGGGGGGAATTCCTACGAGCAGTACTTC
NA,NA,TRBJ2-3,TRBV5-6,CASSLAVKASTDTQYF,TGTGCCAGCAGCTTGGCGGTTAAAGCGAGCACAGATACGCAGTATTTT
NA,NA,TRBJ1-5,TRBV15,CATSRGWRTSNQPQHF,TGTGCCACCAGCAGAGGATGGAGGACTAGCAATCAGCCCCAGCATTTT
TRBD2,NA,TRBJ2-1,TRBV5-6,CASSLWGLAGGQSNNEQFF,TGTGCCAGCAGCTTGTGGGGACTAGCGGGGGGCCAATCGAACAATGAGCAGTTCTTC
TRBD2,once,TRBJ2-5,TRBV5-1,CASSLGSISGGETQYF,TGCGCCAGCAGCCTGGGCTCTATTAGCGGGGGCGAGACCCAGTACTTC
NA,NA,TRBJ2-7,TRBV30,CAWSVLGGGPYYEQYF,TGTGCCTGGAGTGTACTTGGGGGGGGCCCGTACTACGAGCAGTACTTC
TRBD1,NA,TRBJ2-1,TRBV11-3,CASSTRQGPAFF,TGTGCCAGCAGCACTCGACAGGGGCCGGCGTTCTTC
TRBD1,NA,TRBJ2-7,TRBV6-5,CASSHGTGTSYEQYF,TGTGCCAGCTCCCACGGGACAGGGACCTCCTACGAGCAGTACTTC
NA,NA,TRBJ1-2,TRBV30,CAWSDQGSGYGYTF,TGTGCCTGGAGTGACCAGGGTTCCGGCTATGGCTACACCTTC
NA,NA,TRBJ1-1,TRBV7-2,CASSFLRVSTEAFF,TGTGCCAGCAGCTTTTTACGGGTGAGCACTGAAGCTTTCTTT
NA,NA,TRBJ2-7,TRBV13,CASSFQGSSYEQYF,TGTGCCAGCAGCTTCCAGGGGAGCTCCTACGAGCAGTACTTC
NA,NA,TRBJ2-2,TRBV5-1,CAPPGPTEKNGELFF,TGCGCCCCCCCTGGCCCGACAGAGAAGAACGGGGAGCTGTTTTTT
NA,NA,TRBJ2-2,TRBV5-4,CASTLGLGGVNANTGELFF,TGTGCCAGCACCCTGGGTTTAGGGGGAGTCAACGCGAACACCGGGGAGCTGTTTTTT
TRBD2,once,TRBJ2-1,TRBV15,CATSTLLAGNYNEQFF,TGTGCCACCAGCACCCTATTAGCGGGGAACTACAATGAGCAGTTCTTC
TRBD2,NA,TRBJ2-1,TRBV2,CASSVSRRGYNEQFF,TGTGCCAGCAGTGTGTCGCGGCGGGGGTACAATGAGCAGTTCTTC
TRBD1,NA,TRBJ2-7,TRBV11-2,CASSLLKQGKSYEQYF,TGTGCCAGCAGCTTATTGAAACAGGGGAAGTCCTACGAGCAGTACTTC
TRBD1,NA,TRBJ2-1,TRBV5-1,CASSFGQGVYNEQFF,TGCGCCAGCAGCTTCGGACAGGGGGTTTACAATGAGCAGTTCTTC
TRBD1,NA,TRBJ2-6,TRBV5-1,CASSPGMTGSGANVLTF,TGCGCCAGCAGCCCAGGGATGACAGGGAGCGGGGCCAACGTCCTGACTTTC
NA,NA,TRBJ1-3,TRBV28,CASSTKQGSGNTIYF,TGTGCCAGCAGTACAAAACAGGGCTCTGGAAACACCATATATTTT
TRBD2,once,TRBJ2-3,TRBV19,CASSQRTSSARGTQYF,TGTGCCAGTAGCCAAAGGACTAGCTCCGCCCGCGGGACGCAGTATTTT
NA,NA,TRBJ1-2,TRBV6-5,CASSYSWVGNYGYTF,TGTGCCAGCAGTTACTCGTGGGTCGGGAACTATGGCTACACCTTC
TRBD2,NA,TRBJ2-1,TRBV28,CASLPSGRTEQFF,TGTGCCAGCCTCCCTAGCGGGAGGACTGAGCAGTTCTTC
TRBD2,few,TRBJ2-7,TRBV6-1,CASSELAGRLYEQYF,TGTGCCAGCAGTGAACTAGCGGGGCGTCTTTACGAGCAGTACTTC
TRBD1,NA,TRBJ1-2,TRBV29-1,CSVKPTGGGYGYTF,TGCAGCGTCAAACCGACAGGGGGTGGCTATGGCTACACCTTC
NA,NA,TRBJ2-1,TRBV14,CASSQAQLGYNEQFF,TGTGCCAGCAGCCAAGCCCAACTAGGTTACAATGAGCAGTTCTTC
TRBD1,NA,TRBJ1-3,TRBV5-4,CATLDRGSGNTIYF,TGTGCCACCCTGGACAGGGGCTCTGGAAACACCATATATTTT
TRBD2,NA,TRBJ2-5,TRBV5-1,CASSLRAGAGETQYF,TGCGCCAGCAGCCTAAGAGCGGGAGCAGGGGAGACCCAGTACTTC
TRBD2,NA,TRBJ2-2,TRBV5-1,CASSRTSPPNTGELFF,TGCGCCAGCAGCCGGACTAGTCCCCCTAACACCGGGGAGCTGTTTTTT